The rows below give T cell receptor beta chains drawn from one sample of a study of blood T cell repertoires in COVID-19. Here immunoSEQ multiplex PCR was the method, and the copy in TCRdb shows in-frame clones only, minus some. Of around 700,000 clones detected, around 90% appear once; the ten largest clones hold under 0.3%. Sequencing input: peripheral blood. These receptors came from a woman between 18 and 29 years old with acute or convalescent COVID-19. Both conserved end residues are part of each CDR3. D genes are given only for firm matches. Only some rows state a clone size, as once, few, many or a class for expanded clones.

abundance: .
d_gene: .
j_gene: TRBJ2-3
v_gene: TRBV27
CDR3nt: TGTGCCAGCAGCAGTCGACAGGGCACAGATACGCAGTATTTT
CDR3aa: CASSSRQGTDTQYF

abundance: .
d_gene: TRBD1
j_gene: TRBJ1-2
v_gene: TRBV7-2
CDR3nt: TGTGCCAGCAGCTCCGCCCCGACAGGGCTCGTTATGGGCTACACCTTC
CDR3aa: CASSSAPTGLVMGYTF

abundance: .
d_gene: .
j_gene: TRBJ2-1
v_gene: TRBV6-2/TRBV6-3
CDR3nt: TGTGCCAGCAGCCCTAACCCGCTAGCGCCCGCCTACAATGAGCAGTTCTTC
CDR3aa: CASSPNPLAPAYNEQFF

abundance: once
d_gene: .
j_gene: TRBJ2-7
v_gene: TRBV9
CDR3nt: TGTGCCAGCAGCGTAAGTACAGGGTACGAGCAGTACTTC
CDR3aa: CASSVSTGYEQYF

abundance: once
d_gene: .
j_gene: TRBJ1-2
v_gene: TRBV30
CDR3nt: TGTGCCTGGAGTCGACGTGTAGGCAGGAACTATGGCTACACCTTC
CDR3aa: CAWSRRVGRNYGYTF

abundance: .
d_gene: .
j_gene: TRBJ1-6
v_gene: TRBV19
CDR3nt: TGTGCCAGTAGTATGGGAGAGTCACCCCTCCACTTT
CDR3aa: CASSMGESPLHF

abundance: .
d_gene: TRBD2
j_gene: TRBJ2-3
v_gene: TRBV9
CDR3nt: TGTGCCAGCAGCGTAGGGCCTAGCGGGGGTGCAGATACGCAGTATTTT
CDR3aa: CASSVGPSGGADTQYF

abundance: .
d_gene: .
j_gene: TRBJ1-5
v_gene: TRBV24-1
CDR3nt: TGTGCCACCAGTACTTCAGGGGACAATCAGCCCCAGCATTTT
CDR3aa: CATSTSGDNQPQHF

abundance: .
d_gene: .
j_gene: TRBJ1-1
v_gene: TRBV2
CDR3nt: TGTGCCAGCGGTAGGGGCAGGGTGAACACTGAAGCTTTCTTT
CDR3aa: CASGRGRVNTEAFF

abundance: .
d_gene: .
j_gene: TRBJ1-1
v_gene: TRBV19
CDR3nt: TGTGCCAGTAGGCATCCCGGCGGAGAAGCTTTCTTT
CDR3aa: CASRHPGGEAFF

abundance: few
d_gene: TRBD1
j_gene: TRBJ1-1
v_gene: TRBV7-3
CDR3nt: TGTGCCAGCAGCTTGCGCGGGACAGGGGGCGTCACTGAAGCTTTCTTT
CDR3aa: CASSLRGTGGVTEAFF

abundance: .
d_gene: .
j_gene: TRBJ1-1
v_gene: TRBV6-5
CDR3nt: TGTGCCAGCAGTTATTCGGGACATGAAGCTTTCTTT
CDR3aa: CASSYSGHEAFF

abundance: .
d_gene: TRBD1
j_gene: TRBJ2-7
v_gene: TRBV28
CDR3nt: TGTGCCAGCAGTACCCCCGGGACAGGGGGCTACGAGCAGTACTTC
CDR3aa: CASSTPGTGGYEQYF